A single sample gave rise to the 23 T cell receptor beta chains below, sequenced in a study of tumor-infiltrating lymphocytes in localized non-small cell lung cancer (dated by TCRdb to about 2021). Libraries were prepared through the immunoSEQ multiplex PCR assay. Imported from immuneACCESS, the table was reduced by TCRdb to in-frame sequences with V and J called. These copies leave out some clones; in studies compared against another copy, an unresolved V gene accounts for under half, and the cause of the remainder is not known. The sample profile shows over 10,000 clones; 80% to 90% of them were found once. In total, the top ten clones hold about 4% of the sample. Sequencing input: uninvolved lung tissue not adjacent to the tumor. The receptors shown here come from a human donor with non-small cell lung cancer.

The chain combines TRBV5-1 with TRBJ2-1, with 12 nucleotides matching TRBD1. Germline V gene sequence: CDR1 SGHRS, CDR2 YFSETQ. V was clipped by 5 bases and J by 7 bases; unmatched bases: 10. This CDR3 has 16 amino acids. The CDR3 bases are TGCGCCAGCAGACCGCGTGGGACAGGGGGCGAAAATGAGCAGTTCTTC. Translated: CASRPRGTGGENEQFF.

The rearrangement links TRBV28 to TRBJ1-1; D possibly corresponds to TRBD1 (5 bases). The CDR3 has 14 residues. Germline V gives CDR1 MDHEN, CDR2 SYDVKM. Trimming stripped 5 bases from V and 8 bases from J, with 18 bases between. The CDR3 spells CASSPPDKAGEAFF. CDR3 in DNA: TGTGCCAGCAGTCCCCCGGACAAGGCGGGGGAAGCTTTCTTT. The variable domain in full, completed from reference TRBV28 and TRBJ1-1, reads DVKVTQSSRYLVKRTGEKVFLECVQDMDHENMFWYRQDPGLGLRLIYFSYDVKMKEKGDIPEGYSVSREKKERFSLILESASTNQTSMYLCASSPPDKAGEAFFGQGTRLTVV.

The chain carries TRBV5-6 and TRBJ2-7; tentatively, D is TRBD2 (5 bases). CDR3 length: 15 residues. Trimming took 4 bases from V and 5 from J, leaving 19 bases between them. The V gene's germline CDR1 is SGHDT and CDR2 YYEEEE. The CDR3, as DNA: TGTGCCAGCAGCCTCCCACGGAGGAGGCGGGACGAGCAGTACTTC. This translates into CASSLPRRRRDEQYF.

This rearrangement joins TRBV5-1 to TRBJ2-5, with D hard to call. The V gene's germline CDR1 is SGHRS and CDR2 YFSETQ. The CDR3 length is 12 residues. The germline V and J ends were trimmed by 0 bases and 6 bases, with 6 bases remaining between them. The CDR3 region is CASSLDWQTQYF. DNA of the CDR3: TGCGCCAGCAGCTTGGACTGGCAGACCCAGTACTTC.

The chain carries TRBV19 and TRBJ2-3; 15 bases fit TRBD2. The germline gives CDR1 LNHDA, CDR2 SQIVND (reference sequence). Trimming cost V 3 bases and J 1 base; bases outside gene matches: 5. The CDR3 consists of 18 residues. CDR3 in amino acids: CASSIGLAGGPGTDTQYF. The CDR3 region has the DNA TGTGCCAGTAGTATCGGACTAGCGGGAGGGCCGGGCACAGATACGCAGTATTTT.

Only a few counts were recorded for this clone. This rearrangement joins TRBV6-1 to TRBJ2-3; D gene unclear. Trimming stripped 10 bases from V and 4 bases from J, with 15 bases between. This CDR3 contains 13 residues. Germline V CDR1 and CDR2: MNHNS, SASEGT. The CDR3 here is CATRPIEPDTQYF. CDR3 nucleotides: TGTGCCACCAGACCCATAGAACCAGATACGCAGTATTTT.

The genes are TRBV7-2 and TRBJ2-1, with D possibly being TRBD2 (6 bases). CDR3 size: 13 residues. Germline V CDR1 and CDR2: SGHTA, FQGNSA. The ends were cut back, 4 bases at V and 7 bases at J, with 11 bases in the middle. The CDR3 reads CASSSSSANEQFF. DNA of the CDR3: TGTGCCAGCAGCTCTTCTAGCGCGAATGAGCAGTTCTTC.

The V gene is TRBV5-4, the J gene TRBJ2-5; TRBD1 matches at 9 bases. With 4 bases clipped from V and 5 bases from J, the junction kept 6 bases outside the gene matches. Per the germline V gene, CDR1 is SGHNT and CDR2 is YYREEE (reference sequence). The CDR3 spans 14 residues. The CDR3 DNA follows: TGTGCCAGCAGCCCCCGGACAGGGGATGAGACCCAGTACTTC. Its translation: CASSPRTGDETQYF.

The rearrangement uses TRBV2 and TRBJ1-2; D not resolved. V shed 5 bases and J shed 4 bases, with 11 bases lying between them. The CDR3 is 13 residues long. Germline CDR1 is SNHLY and CDR2 is FYNNEI. CDR3 nucleotides: TGTGCCAGCAGTCCGGACGTCTCCTATGGCTACACCTTC. Its translation is CASSPDVSYGYTF.

The rearrangement joins TRBV2 to TRBJ1-4; possibly TRBD1 for D (5 bases). Trimming took off 2 bases at V and 3 bases at J, with 10 bases between the two ends. This CDR3 is 15 amino acids long. Looked up from germline, CDR1 is SNHLY and CDR2 is FYNNEI. DNA for the CDR3: TGTGCCAGCAGTGAATGGGGCGGAGCTAATGAAAAACTGTTTTTT. Its translation: CASSEWGGANEKLFF.

The V call is TRBV6-6, the J call TRBJ2-3; maybe TRBD2 (6 bases). There are 14 residues in the CDR3. V was shortened by 8 bases and J by 4 bases, with 16 bases between the two germline ends. Germline V CDR1 and CDR2: MNHNY, SVGAGI (reference sequence). CDR3 sequence: CASLVGGWADTQYF. DNA of the CDR3: TGTGCCAGCCTTGTGGGGGGATGGGCAGATACGCAGTATTTT.

The chain employs TRBV6-1 and TRBJ2-2; perhaps TRBD2 as D (6 bases). CDR3 length: 14 residues. Germline V gives CDR1 MNHNS, CDR2 SASEGT. V was shortened by 3 bases and J by 3 bases, with 8 bases between the two germline ends. The CDR3 reads CASSEGGDTGELFF. The DNA of the CDR3 is TGTGCCAGCAGTGAGGGGGGAGACACCGGGGAGCTGTTTTTT.

This chain uses TRBV29-1 with TRBJ2-3; tentatively, D is TRBD1 (8 bases). V dropped 2 bases and J dropped 2 bases, with 14 bases sitting between them. Germline lookup yields CDR1 SQVTM and CDR2 ANQGSEA. The length of the CDR3 is 15 residues. DNA for the CDR3: TGCAGCGTTGAACGGACAGGGACTAACACAGATACGCAGTATTTT. It codes for CSVERTGTNTDTQYF.

This chain uses TRBV14 with TRBJ2-3, with D tentatively TRBD1 (5 bases). The CDR3 totals 12 residues. V dropped 3 bases and J dropped 10 bases, with 11 bases sitting between them. Germline V CDR1 and CDR2: SGHDN, FVKESK. The CDR3 reads CASSQTEYAQYF. The CDR3 DNA reads as TGTGCCAGCAGCCAGACAGAGTACGCGCAGTATTTT.

V usage is TRBV5-6 and J usage is TRBJ2-6; 8 positions agree with TRBD1. V lost 4 bases and J lost 0; bases outside the gene matches: 3. Germline V CDR1 and CDR2: SGHDT, YYEEEE. The CDR3 has 16 amino acids. The CDR3 coding sequence is TGTGCCAGCAGCCCGGACAGGGTCTCTGGGGCCAACGTCCTGACTTTC. Protein product: CASSPDRVSGANVLTF.

The CDR3 is CASRSQGGNQPQHF. CDR3 nucleotides: TGTGCCAGCAGGTCCCAGGGGGGCAATCAGCCCCAGCATTTT. V gene TRBV28 combines with J gene TRBJ1-5; 7 bases map to TRBD1. V shed 6 bases and J 2 bases; nucleotides not matched to a gene: 4. From germline, CDR1 is MDHEN and CDR2 SYDVKM. The CDR3 is made up of 14 amino acids.

The V gene is TRBV5-1, the J gene TRBJ2-3; 9 positions agree with TRBD2. This CDR3 comprises 16 residues. Germline CDR1 reads SGHRS; CDR2 reads YFSETQ. J gave up 3 bases and V 3 bases, and 8 bases lay outside the gene matches. The CDR3 nucleotides are TGCGCCAGCAGCTCCCTAGGGCGGGGGGGAACAGATACGCAGTATTTT. Translation: CASSSLGRGGTDTQYF.

This chain uses TRBV4-2 with TRBJ2-7, with D tentatively TRBD2 (5 bases). Germline V gene sequence: CDR1 LGHNA, CDR2 YNFKEQ. The CDR3 sequence is 14 residues long. Trimming removed 0 bases from V and 7 bases from J, with 13 bases in between. CDR3 sequence reads: CASSQDSLAREQYF. CDR3 coding DNA: TGTGCCAGCAGCCAAGATTCGTTAGCGCGAGAGCAGTACTTC.

This sequence joins TRBV18 and TRBJ1-5; TRBD1 matches at 7 bases. There are 14 residues in the CDR3. V shed 2 bases and J 2 bases; nucleotides not matched to a gene: 0. The germline gives CDR1 KGHSH, CDR2 LQKENI. The CDR3 DNA reads as TGTGCCAGCTCACCAGGACAGGGCAATCAGCCCCAGCATTTT. This encodes CASSPGQGNQPQHF.

The chain uses TRBV11-2 and TRBJ1-4; unclear D gene. The germline V gene encodes CDR1 SGHAT and CDR2 FQNNGV. The CDR3 is made up of 12 amino acids. V lost 5 bases and J lost 6, with 7 bases in between. CDR3 DNA: TGTGCCAGCAGCGATCCCCATGAAAAACTGTTTTTT. It specifies CASSDPHEKLFF.

The gene calls are TRBV11-2 and TRBJ1-6; 7 bases agree with TRBD1. Germline CDR1 SGHAT, CDR2 FQNNGV. The CDR3 is 16 amino acids. Trimming at V came to 2 bases and at J to 5 bases, leaving 6 bases not matched to a gene. CDR3 amino acids: CASSLNRGLNNSPLHF. For the CDR3, the DNA is TGTGCCAGCAGCTTAAACAGGGGACTGAATAATTCACCCCTCCACTTT.

This chain joins TRBV30 and TRBJ2-2; TRBD1 or TRBD2 may be the D gene (5 bases each). V was clipped by 4 bases and J by 1 base, with 10 bases between them. This CDR3 has 14 residues. Germline V lookup: CDR1 GTSNPN, CDR2 SVGIG (reference sequence). The DNA of the CDR3 is TGTGCCTGGACAGGGACGGAGAACACCGGGGAGCTGTTTTTT. Protein product: CAWTGTENTGELFF.

The DNA of the CDR3 is TGTGCCAGCAGCTTAGATAAGGGCTATCAGCCCCAGCATTTT. Amino acid sequence: CASSLDKGYQPQHF. The genes are TRBV7-9 and TRBJ1-5; D is uncertain. The germline gives CDR1 SEHNR, CDR2 FQNEAQ (reference sequence). This CDR3 contains 14 residues. The V gene lost 1 base and the J gene lost 5 bases, with 9 bases spanning the gap.